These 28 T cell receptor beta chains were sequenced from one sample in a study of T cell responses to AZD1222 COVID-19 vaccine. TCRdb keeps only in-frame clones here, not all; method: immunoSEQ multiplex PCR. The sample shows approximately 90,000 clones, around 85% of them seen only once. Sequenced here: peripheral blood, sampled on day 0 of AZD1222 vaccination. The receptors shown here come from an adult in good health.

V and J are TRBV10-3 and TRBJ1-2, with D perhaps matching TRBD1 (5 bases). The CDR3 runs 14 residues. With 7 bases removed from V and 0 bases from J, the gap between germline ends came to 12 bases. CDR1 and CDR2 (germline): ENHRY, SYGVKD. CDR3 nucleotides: TGTGCCATCACCAGTGACAGCTCTAACTATGGCTACACCTTC. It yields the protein CAITSDSSNYGYTF.

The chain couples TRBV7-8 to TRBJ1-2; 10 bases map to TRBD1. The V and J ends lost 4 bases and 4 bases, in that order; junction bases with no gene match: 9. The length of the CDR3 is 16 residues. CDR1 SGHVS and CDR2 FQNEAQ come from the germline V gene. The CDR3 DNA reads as TGTGCCAGCAGCTCCATCGGGACAGGGGATCCCTATGGCTACACCTTC. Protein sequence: CASSSIGTGDPYGYTF.

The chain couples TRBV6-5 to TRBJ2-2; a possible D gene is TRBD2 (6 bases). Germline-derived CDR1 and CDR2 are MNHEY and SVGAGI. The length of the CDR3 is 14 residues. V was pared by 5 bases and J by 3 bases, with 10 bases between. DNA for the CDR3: TGTGCCAGCAGTCGGAGGGGTTACACCGGGGAGCTGTTTTTT. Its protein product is CASSRRGYTGELFF.

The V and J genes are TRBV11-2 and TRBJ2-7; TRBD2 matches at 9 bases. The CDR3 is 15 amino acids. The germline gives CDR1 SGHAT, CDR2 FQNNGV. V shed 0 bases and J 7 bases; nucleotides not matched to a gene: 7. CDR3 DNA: TGTGCCAGCAGCTTAGAGAAGGCGGGGGGGCAAGAGCAGTACTTC. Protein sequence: CASSLEKAGGQEQYF.

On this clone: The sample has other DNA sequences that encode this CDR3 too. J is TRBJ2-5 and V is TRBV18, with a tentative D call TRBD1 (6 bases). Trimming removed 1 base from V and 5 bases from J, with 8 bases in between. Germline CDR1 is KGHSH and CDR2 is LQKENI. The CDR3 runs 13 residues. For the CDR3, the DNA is TGTGCCAGCTCACCACGACAGGAGGAGACCCAGTACTTC. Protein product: CASSPRQEETQYF.

For the CDR3, the DNA is TGCGCCAGCAGCCAGGCGTTGGGGGGAAGCAATCAGCCCCAGCATTTT. Its protein product is CASSQALGGSNQPQHF. The V call is TRBV4-1, the J call TRBJ1-5; D is possibly TRBD1 (5 bases). This CDR3 spans 16 amino acids. V was clipped by 3 bases and J by 1 base, with 13 bases between them. Germline-derived CDR1 and CDR2 are MGHRA and YSYEKL.

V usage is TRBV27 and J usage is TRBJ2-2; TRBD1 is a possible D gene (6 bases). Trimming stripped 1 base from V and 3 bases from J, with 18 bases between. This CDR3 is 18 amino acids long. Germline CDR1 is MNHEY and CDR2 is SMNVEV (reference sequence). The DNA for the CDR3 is TGTGCCAGCAGTTTATATGGGACAAAGACGTCGTACACCGGGGAGCTGTTTTTT. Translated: CASSLYGTKTSYTGELFF.

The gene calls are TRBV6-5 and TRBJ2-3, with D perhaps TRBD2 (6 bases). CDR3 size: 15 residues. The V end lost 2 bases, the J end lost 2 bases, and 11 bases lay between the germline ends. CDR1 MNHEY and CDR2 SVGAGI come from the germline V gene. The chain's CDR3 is CASSYQAGITDTQYF. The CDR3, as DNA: TGTGCCAGCAGTTACCAAGCGGGCATCACAGATACGCAGTATTTT.

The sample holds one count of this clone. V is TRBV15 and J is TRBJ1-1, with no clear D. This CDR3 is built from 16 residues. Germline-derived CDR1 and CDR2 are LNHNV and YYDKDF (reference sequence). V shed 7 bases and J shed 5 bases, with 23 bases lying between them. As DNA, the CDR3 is TGTGCCACCACCCTCGTTGGGGTAAGCCGTCGGACTGAAGCTTTCTTT. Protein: CATTLVGVSRRTEAFF.

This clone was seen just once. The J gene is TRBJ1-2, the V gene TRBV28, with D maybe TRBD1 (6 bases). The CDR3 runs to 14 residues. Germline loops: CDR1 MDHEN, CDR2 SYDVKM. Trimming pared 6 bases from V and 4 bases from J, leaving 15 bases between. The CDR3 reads CASRQTTGIYGYTF. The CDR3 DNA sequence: TGTGCCAGCAGACAAACTACAGGGATCTATGGCTACACCTTC.

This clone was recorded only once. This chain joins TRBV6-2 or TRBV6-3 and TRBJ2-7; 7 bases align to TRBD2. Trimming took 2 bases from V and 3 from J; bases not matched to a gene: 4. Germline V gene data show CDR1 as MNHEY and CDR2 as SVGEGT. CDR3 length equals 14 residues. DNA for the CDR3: TGTGCCAGCAGTTACGGGCTAGCGGACTACGAGCAGTACTTC. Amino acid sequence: CASSYGLADYEQYF.

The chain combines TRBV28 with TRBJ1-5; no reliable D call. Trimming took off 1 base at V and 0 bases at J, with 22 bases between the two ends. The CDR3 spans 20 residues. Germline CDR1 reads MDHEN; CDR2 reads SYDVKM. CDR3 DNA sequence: TGTGCCAGCAGTTTATTGACCGGCCTCATGACCTTTAATAGCAATCAGCCCCAGCATTTT. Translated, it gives CASSLLTGLMTFNSNQPQHF.

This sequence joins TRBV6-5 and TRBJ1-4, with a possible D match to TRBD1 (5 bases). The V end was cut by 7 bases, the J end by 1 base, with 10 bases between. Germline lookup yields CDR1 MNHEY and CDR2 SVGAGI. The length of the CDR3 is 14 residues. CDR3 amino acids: CASTIDRTNEKLFF. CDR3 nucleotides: TGTGCCAGCACCATCGACAGAACTAATGAAAAACTGTTTTTT.

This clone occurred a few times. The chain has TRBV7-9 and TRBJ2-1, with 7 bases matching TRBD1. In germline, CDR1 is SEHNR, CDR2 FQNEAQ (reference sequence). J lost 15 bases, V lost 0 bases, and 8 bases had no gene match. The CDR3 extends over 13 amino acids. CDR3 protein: CASSLARAGGPFF. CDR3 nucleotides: TGTGCCAGCAGCTTAGCGCGCGCAGGGGGACCGTTCTTC.

The CDR3 region has the DNA TGTGCCAGCAGTTTATCAGGGGGCGAAAAACTGTTTTTT. Protein: CASSLSGGEKLFF. The chain recombines TRBV27 with TRBJ1-4; 7 positions agree with TRBD1. Germline V lookup: CDR1 MNHEY, CDR2 SMNVEV (reference sequence). The V and J ends lost 0 bases and 8 bases, in that order; junction bases with no gene match: 0. CDR3 length equals 13 residues.

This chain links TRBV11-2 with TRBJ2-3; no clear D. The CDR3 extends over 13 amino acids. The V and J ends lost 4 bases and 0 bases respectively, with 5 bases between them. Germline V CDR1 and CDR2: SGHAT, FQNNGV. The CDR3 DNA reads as TGTGCCAGCAGCTCGTACAGCACAGATACGCAGTATTTT. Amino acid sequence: CASSSYSTDTQYF.

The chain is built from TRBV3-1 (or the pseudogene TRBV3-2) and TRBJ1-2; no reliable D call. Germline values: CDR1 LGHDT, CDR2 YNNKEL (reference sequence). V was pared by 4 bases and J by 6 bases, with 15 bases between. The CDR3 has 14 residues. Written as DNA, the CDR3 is TGTGCCAGCAGCCCGGACTCCTGGGGTAATGGCTACACCTTC. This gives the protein CASSPDSWGNGYTF.

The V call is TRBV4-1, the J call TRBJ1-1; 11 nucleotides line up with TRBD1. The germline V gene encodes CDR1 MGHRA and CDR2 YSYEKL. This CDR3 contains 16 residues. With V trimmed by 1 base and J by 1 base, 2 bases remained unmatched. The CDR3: CASSQGDRGGNTEAFF. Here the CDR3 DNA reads TGCGCCAGCAGCCAAGGGGACAGGGGGGGGAACACTGAAGCTTTCTTT.

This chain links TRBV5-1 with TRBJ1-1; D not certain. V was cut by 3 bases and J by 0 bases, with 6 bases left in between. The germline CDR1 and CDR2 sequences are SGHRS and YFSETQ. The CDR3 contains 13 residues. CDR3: CASSYTVNTEAFF. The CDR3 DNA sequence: TGCGCCAGCAGCTATACAGTGAACACTGAAGCTTTCTTT.

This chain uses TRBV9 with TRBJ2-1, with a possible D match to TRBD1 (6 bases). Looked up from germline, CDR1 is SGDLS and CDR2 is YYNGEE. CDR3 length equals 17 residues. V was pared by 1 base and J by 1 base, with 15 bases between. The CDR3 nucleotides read TGTGCCAGCAGCGTAAGCGGCCAGGGGCTGTCCTACAATGAGCAGTTCTTC. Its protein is CASSVSGQGLSYNEQFF.

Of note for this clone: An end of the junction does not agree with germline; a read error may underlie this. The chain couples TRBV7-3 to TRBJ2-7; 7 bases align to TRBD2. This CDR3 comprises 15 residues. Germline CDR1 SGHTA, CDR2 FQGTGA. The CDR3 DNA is TGTGCCGGCAGCTTAGTGGCGGGAGAAACATACGAGCAGTACTTC. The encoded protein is CAGSLVAGETYEQYF.

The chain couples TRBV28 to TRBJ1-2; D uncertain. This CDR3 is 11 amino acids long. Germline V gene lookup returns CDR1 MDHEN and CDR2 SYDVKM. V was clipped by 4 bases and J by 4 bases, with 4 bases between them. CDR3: CASSSSYGYTF. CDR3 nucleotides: TGTGCCAGCAGTTCCAGCTATGGCTACACCTTC.

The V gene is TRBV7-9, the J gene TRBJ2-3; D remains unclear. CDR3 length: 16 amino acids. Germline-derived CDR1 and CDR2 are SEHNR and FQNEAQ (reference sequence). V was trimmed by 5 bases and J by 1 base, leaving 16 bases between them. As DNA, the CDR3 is TGTGCCAGCAGCCGTAACCCGGTTGGAGGCACAGATACGCAGTATTTT. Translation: CASSRNPVGGTDTQYF.

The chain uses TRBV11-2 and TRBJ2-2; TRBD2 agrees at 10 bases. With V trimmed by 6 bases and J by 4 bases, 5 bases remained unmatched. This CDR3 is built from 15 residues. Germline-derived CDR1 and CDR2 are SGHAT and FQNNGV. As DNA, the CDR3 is TGTGCCAGCAGTACCGGGACTAGCGTCACCGGGGAGCTGTTTTTT. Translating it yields CASSTGTSVTGELFF.

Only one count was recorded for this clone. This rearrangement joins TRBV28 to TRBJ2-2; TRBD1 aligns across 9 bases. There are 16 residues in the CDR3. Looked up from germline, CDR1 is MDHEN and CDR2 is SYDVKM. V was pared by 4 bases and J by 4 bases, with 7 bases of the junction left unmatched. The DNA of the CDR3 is TGTGCCAGCAGTTCCCTAGGACAGGGGAGCACCGGGGAGCTGTTTTTT. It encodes CASSSLGQGSTGELFF.

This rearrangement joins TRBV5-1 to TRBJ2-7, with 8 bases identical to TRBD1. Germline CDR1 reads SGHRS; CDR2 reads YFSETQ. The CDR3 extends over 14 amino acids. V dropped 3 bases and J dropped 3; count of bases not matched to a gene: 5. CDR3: CASSSQGGDYEQYF. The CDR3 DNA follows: TGCGCCAGCAGCTCACAGGGGGGAGACTACGAGCAGTACTTC.

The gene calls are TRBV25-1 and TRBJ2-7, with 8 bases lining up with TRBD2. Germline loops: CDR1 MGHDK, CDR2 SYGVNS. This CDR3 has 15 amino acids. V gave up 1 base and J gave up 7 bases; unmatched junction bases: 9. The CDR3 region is CASSELSGRTQEQYF. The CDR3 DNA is TGTGCCAGCAGTGAATTGAGCGGGAGAACGCAAGAGCAGTACTTC.

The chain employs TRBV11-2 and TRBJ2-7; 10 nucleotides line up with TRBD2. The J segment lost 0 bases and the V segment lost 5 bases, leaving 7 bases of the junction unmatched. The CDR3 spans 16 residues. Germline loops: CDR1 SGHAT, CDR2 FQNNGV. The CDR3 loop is CASSNLAGVGSYEQYF. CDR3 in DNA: TGTGCCAGCAGCAATCTAGCGGGAGTTGGCTCCTACGAGCAGTACTTC.